The 5 T cell receptor beta chains below come from one sample, sequenced in a study of identical twins. TCRdb re-analysed the 5' RACE reads in MiXCR, keeping a single row per CDR3 protein. In the table there are about 260,000 distinct CDR3 sequences, around 7% of which are singletons. The data were also submitted as part of a second study, on yellow fever vaccine responses in identical twins.

Sequencing was done on a sample of memory (CD45RO+) T cells sorted from blood. Receptors originate from a young woman in good health.

This sequence joins TRBV3-1 and TRBJ2-3, with 10 nucleotides matching TRBD2. Trimming removed 0 bases from V and 1 base from J; junction bases left unmatched: 4. Germline loops: CDR1 LGHDT, CDR2 YNNKEL (reference sequence). This CDR3 region has 17 residues. The CDR3 region is CASSQDLGTSGTDTQYF. The CDR3, as DNA: TGTGCCAGCAGCCAAGATCTCGGGACTAGCGGCACAGATACGCAGTATTTT.

This clonotype turned up a few times. Written as DNA, the CDR3 is TGTGCCAGCAGTGACTCTGGGGGGCCAGACTACAATGAGCAGTTCTTC. Protein sequence: CASSDSGGPDYNEQFF. V is TRBV6-4 and J is TRBJ2-1, with D perhaps matching TRBD1 or TRBD2 (6 bases each). With 0 bases removed from V and 3 bases from J, the gap between germline ends came to 12 bases. The CDR3 consists of 16 residues. CDR1 and CDR2 from the germline V gene are MRHNA and SNTAGT.

Many counts were recorded for this clonotype. The chain employs TRBV28 and TRBJ1-1; D uncertain. Per the germline V gene, CDR1 is MDHEN and CDR2 is SYDVKM. V was pared by 6 bases and J by 2 bases, with 10 bases between. The CDR3 covers 13 residues. CDR3 protein: CASSSFLNTEAFF. The DNA of the CDR3 is TGTGCCAGCAGCTCGTTTCTTAACACTGAAGCTTTCTTT.

This clonotype has ten or more counts. The J gene is TRBJ1-5, the V gene TRBV12-3 or TRBV12-4; D remains ambiguous. The CDR3 consists of 15 residues. The ends were cut back, 1 base at V and 4 bases at J, with 11 bases in the middle. As DNA, the CDR3 is TGTGCCAGCAGTTTAGAGAGTAAACTTAATCAGCCCCAGCATTTT. Protein product: CASSLESKLNQPQHF.

The chain is built from TRBV12-5 and TRBJ2-3; D perhaps matches TRBD2 (5 bases). With 7 bases removed from V and 4 bases from J, the gap between germline ends came to 9 bases. Germline-derived CDR1 and CDR2 are LGHNT and FRNRAP. The CDR3 consists of 12 residues. The CDR3 loop is CASDRGSDTQYF. CDR3 nucleotides: TGTGCTAGTGACAGAGGGTCAGATACGCAGTATTTT.